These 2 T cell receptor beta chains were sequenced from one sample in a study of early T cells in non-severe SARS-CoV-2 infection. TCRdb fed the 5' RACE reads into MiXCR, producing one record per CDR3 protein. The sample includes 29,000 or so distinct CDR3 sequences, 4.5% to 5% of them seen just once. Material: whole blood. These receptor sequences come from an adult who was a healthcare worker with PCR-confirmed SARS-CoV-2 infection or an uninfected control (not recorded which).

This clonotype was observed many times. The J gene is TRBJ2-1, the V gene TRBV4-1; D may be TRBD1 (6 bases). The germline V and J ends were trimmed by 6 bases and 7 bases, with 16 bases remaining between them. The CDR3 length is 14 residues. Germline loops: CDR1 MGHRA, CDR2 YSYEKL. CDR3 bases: TGCGCCAGCAGATACAGGGAGCTGGGGAATGAGCAGTTCTTC. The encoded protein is CASRYRELGNEQFF.

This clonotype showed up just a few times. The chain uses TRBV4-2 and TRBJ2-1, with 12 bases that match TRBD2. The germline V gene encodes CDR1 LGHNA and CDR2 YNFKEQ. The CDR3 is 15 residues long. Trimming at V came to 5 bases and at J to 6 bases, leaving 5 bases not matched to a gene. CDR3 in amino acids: CASSKGLAGRNEQFF. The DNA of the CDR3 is TGTGCCAGCAGCAAGGGACTAGCGGGTCGCAATGAGCAGTTCTTC.